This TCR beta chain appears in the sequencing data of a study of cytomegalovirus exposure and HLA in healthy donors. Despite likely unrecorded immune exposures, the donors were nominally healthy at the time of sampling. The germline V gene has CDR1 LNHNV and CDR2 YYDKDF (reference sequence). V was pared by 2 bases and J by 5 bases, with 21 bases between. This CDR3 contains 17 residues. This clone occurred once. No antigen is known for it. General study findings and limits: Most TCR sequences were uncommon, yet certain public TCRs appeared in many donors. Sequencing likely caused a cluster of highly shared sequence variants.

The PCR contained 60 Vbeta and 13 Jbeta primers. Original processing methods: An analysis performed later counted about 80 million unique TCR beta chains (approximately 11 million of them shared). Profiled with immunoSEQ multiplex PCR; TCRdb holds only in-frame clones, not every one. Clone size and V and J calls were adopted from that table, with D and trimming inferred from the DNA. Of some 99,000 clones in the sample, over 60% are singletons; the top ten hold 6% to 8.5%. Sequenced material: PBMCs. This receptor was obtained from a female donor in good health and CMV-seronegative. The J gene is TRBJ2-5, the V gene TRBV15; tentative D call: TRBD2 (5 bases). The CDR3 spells CATSRQDRTGIRETQYF. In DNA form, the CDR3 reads TGTGCCACCAGCAGACAAGATCGAACGGGGATACGGGAGACCCAGTACTTC.